One T cell receptor (beta chain) is described in this entry. Its antigen is unidentified. Unique molecular identifiers (one per individual cDNA molecule) were attached. TCRdb itself ran the 5' RACE reads through MiXCR, one entry per CDR3 protein. Of 65,000 to 90,000 distinct CDR3 sequences in the sample, about 12% were seen once. This entry belongs to a study of early T cells in non-severe SARS-CoV-2 infection. Across the whole study: Chains were unpaired, as sequencing was done on bulk RNA from unsorted whole blood. Study-wide results and limits: VDJdb matching, biased toward anti-spike CD8 responses, missed private and CD4 specificities.

Germline values: CDR1 SGHTA, CDR2 FQGNSA. The CDR3 totals 16 residues. V shed 5 bases, J shed 4 bases, and the junction held 8 bases outside the gene matches. The source of this sequence is an adult who was a healthcare worker with PCR-confirmed SARS-CoV-2 infection or an uninfected control (not recorded which). The J gene is TRBJ1-5, the V gene TRBV7-2, with 10 bases matching TRBD1. Sequenced input: whole blood. This CDR3 reads CASSRSGTGVNQPQHF. CDR3 DNA sequence: TGTGCCAGCAGCCGAAGCGGGACAGGGGTAAATCAGCCCCAGCATTTT.